The clone carrying this TCR beta chain qualifies as medium-sized (0.01 to 0.1%). Its target is unknown. These data come from a study of T cell repertoires and leukemia-associated antigens. Study details: About 16.1 million effective reads came from all samples combined.

TCRdb itself ran the 5' RACE reads through MiXCR, one entry per CDR3 protein. The sample lists roughly 15,000 distinct CDR3 sequences, about 39% seen once, with around a tenth in the top ten. This CDR3 spans 12 amino acids. Germline V gives CDR1 SEHNR, CDR2 FQNEAQ (reference sequence). Trimming left V 3 bases short and J 8 bases short, with 8 bases between. Study conclusions and caveats: Vbeta, Jbeta, VDJ rearrangement and unique CDR3 counts did not differ significantly across four groups.

The chain uses TRBV7-9 and TRBJ2-1; maybe TRBD2 (5 bases). Sample: CD3+ T cells sorted from blood and cultured. The source is a female donor in good health. For the CDR3, the DNA is TGTGCCAGCAGCTTGAGGGATGATGAGCAGTTCTTC. Translating it yields CASSLRDDEQFF.